Detailed here is one TCR beta chain. Its antigen is currently unknown. The CDR3 runs to 15 residues. The J segment lost 6 bases and the V segment lost 4 bases, leaving 4 bases of the junction unmatched. Germline loops: CDR1 SGHNT, CDR2 YYREEE (reference sequence). This sample stems from a study of cytomegalovirus exposure and HLA in healthy donors. The study, taken as a whole, reports: TCR sequences were mostly rare, though some public TCRs occurred in many donors. Confirmation in vitro established that a few CMV-associated chains were specific for CMV antigens.

Here immunoSEQ multiplex PCR was the method, and the copy in TCRdb shows in-frame clones only, minus some. The sample includes 110,000 or so clones, approximately 90% of them seen just once. The sequenced material came from PBMCs. The TCR was taken from a young man in good health and CMV-seropositive. The chain links TRBV5-4 to TRBJ1-6; 10 positions agree with TRBD1. The CDR3 region is CASSDRDRGNSPLHF. As DNA, the CDR3 is TGTGCCAGCAGCGACCGGGACAGGGGTAATTCACCCCTCCACTTT.